These 32 T cell receptor beta chains were all obtained from the same sample, sequenced in a study of T cell responses to AZD1222 COVID-19 vaccine. The method was immunoSEQ multiplex PCR; TCRdb's version includes in-frame clones alone and lacks a portion of them. Of 90,000 to 95,000 clones in the sample, approximately 90% were seen once. This specimen was peripheral blood, taken on day 0 of AZD1222 vaccination. Receptors were obtained from an adult in good health.

As concerns this clone: A junction boundary mismatches the germline segment, possibly from a read error. J is TRBJ2-7 and V is TRBV7-9; TRBD1 agrees at 7 bases. Germline V lookup: CDR1 SEHNR, CDR2 FQNEAQ (reference sequence). The CDR3 loop spans 14 amino acids. CDR3 residues: CASSLRGQFYKQYF. In DNA form, the CDR3 reads TGTGCCAGCAGCTTAAGGGGACAGTTCTACAAGCAGTACTTC.

This clone was counted a few times. The V gene is TRBV6-2 or TRBV6-3, the J gene TRBJ2-1; 14 bases agree with TRBD2. This CDR3 has 15 amino acids. Trimming cost V 2 bases and J 6 bases; bases outside gene matches: 0. Germline V CDR1 and CDR2: MNHEY, SVGEGT. CDR3 residues: CASSYGTSGGNEQFF. The CDR3 nucleotides read TGTGCCAGCAGTTACGGGACTAGCGGGGGCAATGAGCAGTTCTTC.

CDR3 sequence (DNA): TGTGCCAGCGCCCGGGGGAACTATGGCTACACCTTC. Protein sequence: CASARGNYGYTF. The rearrangement links TRBV9 to TRBJ1-2, with D tentatively TRBD1 (5 bases). Germline V lookup: CDR1 SGDLS, CDR2 YYNGEE. The CDR3 spans 12 residues. V was trimmed by 7 bases and J by 2 bases, leaving 9 bases between them. The whole variable domain, filled in from reference TRBV9 and TRBJ1-2, reads DSGVTQTPKHLITATGQRVTLRCSPRSGDLSVYWYQQSLDQGLQFLIQYYNGEERAKGNILERFSAQQFPDLHSELNLSSLELGDSALYFCASARGNYGYTFGSGTRLTVV.

CDR3 sequence: CASSHFPGGNQPQHF. The CDR3 DNA reads TGTGCCAGCAGCCACTTCCCTGGGGGCAATCAGCCCCAGCATTTT. This chain connects TRBV4-2 to TRBJ1-5, with unresolved D. Germline loops: CDR1 LGHNA, CDR2 YNFKEQ. The V end lost 3 bases, the J end lost 2 bases, and 11 bases lay between the germline ends. The CDR3 has 15 residues.

V is TRBV7-2 and J is TRBJ1-2; no firm D call. CDR1 and CDR2 (germline): SGHTA, FQGNSA. The CDR3 has 10 amino acids. V lost 6 bases, J lost 8 bases, and 7 bases lay in between. CDR3 sequence (DNA): TGTGCCAGCAGGGGGAGGGGCTACACCTTC. Its protein is CASRGRGYTF.

V usage is TRBV5-8 and J usage is TRBJ1-2; 8 bases fit TRBD1. This CDR3 is 16 amino acids long. The V gene's germline CDR1 is SGHTS and CDR2 YDEGEE. With V trimmed by 3 bases and J by 5 bases, 12 bases remained unmatched. The CDR3 region is CASSSRTGLGDYGYTF. CDR3 bases: TGTGCCAGCAGCTCTAGGACAGGGCTTGGCGATTATGGCTACACCTTC.

This rearrangement joins TRBV18 to TRBJ2-1; D possibly corresponds to TRBD1 (5 bases). Trimming removed 4 bases from V and 2 bases from J, with 12 bases in between. Germline CDR1 KGHSH, CDR2 LQKENI. The CDR3 contains 15 residues. CDR3 region: CASSQSTGAYNEQFF. Written as DNA, the CDR3 is TGTGCCAGCTCACAATCTACAGGCGCCTACAATGAGCAGTTCTTC.

The rearrangement uses TRBV7-3 and TRBJ2-6; 9 nucleotides align to TRBD2. This CDR3 is built from 17 residues. Looked up from germline, CDR1 is SGHTA and CDR2 is FQGTGA. V trimming: 2 bases; J trimming: 0 bases; junction bases outside the gene matches: 2. CDR3 sequence (DNA): TGTGCCAGCAGCTTAGGTAGCGGGGGCTCTGGGGCCAACGTCCTGACTTTC. Translated: CASSLGSGGSGANVLTF.

The V and J genes are TRBV28 and TRBJ2-1; 7 bases line up with TRBD2. The CDR3 is made up of 16 amino acids. Germline V gene data show CDR1 as MDHEN and CDR2 as SYDVKM. J lost 6 bases, V lost 5 bases, and 13 bases had no gene match. CDR3 residues: CASSPPRLAGGNEQFF. CDR3 DNA: TGTGCCAGCAGTCCCCCGCGACTAGCTGGGGGCAATGAGCAGTTCTTC.

CDR3 DNA: TGTGCCAGCAGCCCAGGGTGGTATGGCTACACCTTC. Amino acids: CASSPGWYGYTF. The chain uses TRBV7-9 and TRBJ1-2, with a possible D match to TRBD1 (5 bases). Germline CDR1 SEHNR, CDR2 FQNEAQ (reference sequence). The CDR3 covers 12 residues. Trimming shortened V by 5 bases and J by 5 bases, and 9 bases separated the two germline ends.

The V and J genes are TRBV29-1 and TRBJ1-1; D is unresolved. Trimming removed 1 base at V and 0 bases at J, with 6 bases between. Germline-derived CDR1 and CDR2 are SQVTM and ANQGSEA. The CDR3 sequence is 13 residues long. The CDR3 protein is CSVEGRLNTEAFF. The CDR3 DNA is TGCAGCGTTGAAGGGCGGCTGAACACTGAAGCTTTCTTT. The entire variable domain, with the rest obtained from reference TRBV29-1 and TRBJ1-1, is as follows: SAVISQKPSRDICQRGTSLTIQCQVDSQVTMMFWYRQQPGQSLTLIATANQGSEATYESGFVIDKFPISRPNLTFSTLTVSNMSPEDSSIYLCSVEGRLNTEAFFGQGTRLTVV.

V and J are TRBV28 and TRBJ1-2; D is possibly TRBD1 (6 bases). The germline V gene encodes CDR1 MDHEN and CDR2 SYDVKM. This CDR3 region has 13 residues. The ends were cut back, 5 bases at V and 8 bases at J, with 15 bases in the middle. The CDR3 loop reads CASSIAGERGYTF. DNA for the CDR3: TGTGCCAGCAGTATAGCAGGGGAGCGCGGCTACACCTTC.

This clone was detected once. The chain has TRBV18 and TRBJ1-6; D may be TRBD1 (6 bases). CDR1 is KGHSH and CDR2 is LQKENI in the germline V gene. CDR3 length equals 15 residues. V gave up 6 bases and J gave up 5 bases, with 14 bases separating them. In nucleotides, the CDR3 is TGTGCCAGCTCCCCCCCCGCAGGGGATAATTCACCCCTCCACTTT. This codes for CASSPPAGDNSPLHF.

V is TRBV20-1 and J is TRBJ2-7; D call uncertain. Germline V gene sequence: CDR1 DFQATT, CDR2 SNEGSKA (reference sequence). The CDR3 length is 10 residues. Trimming took off 6 bases at V and 2 bases at J, with 5 bases between the two ends. CDR3: CSAAAYEQYF. The CDR3, as DNA: TGCAGTGCGGCCGCCTACGAGCAGTACTTC.

This chain connects TRBV7-2 to TRBJ1-5; D may be TRBD1 (5 bases). CDR1 SGHTA and CDR2 FQGNSA come from the germline V gene. The CDR3 consists of 16 residues. Trimming shortened V by 1 base and J by 2 bases, and 12 bases separated the two germline ends. CDR3 in DNA: TGTGCCAGCAGCTTAGTGGTGGGGGAAGGCAATCAGCCCCAGCATTTT. As protein: CASSLVVGEGNQPQHF.

The rearrangement joins TRBV9 to TRBJ1-1; the match to TRBD1 covers 11 bases. From germline, CDR1 is SGDLS and CDR2 YYNGEE. With V trimmed by 0 bases and J by 4 bases, 8 bases remained unmatched. CDR3 length: 17 residues. CDR3 in DNA: TGTGCCAGCAGCGTAGGTTTTGGGGGACAGGGGGGCACTGAAGCTTTCTTT. This translates into CASSVGFGGQGGTEAFF.

V usage is TRBV18 and J usage is TRBJ1-6, with D maybe TRBD1 (6 bases). The CDR3 loop spans 15 amino acids. Germline V gene data show CDR1 as KGHSH and CDR2 as LQKENI. Trimming left V 3 bases short and J 10 bases short, with 16 bases between. This CDR3 reads CASSPETGNDSPLHF. DNA of the CDR3: TGTGCCAGCTCACCGGAGACAGGCAATGACTCACCCCTCCACTTT.

V and J are TRBV2 and TRBJ2-7; 8 bases fit TRBD1. The junction had 6 bases not matched to a gene; V was cut back by 7 bases and J by 4 bases. The CDR3 contains 13 residues. CDR1 is SNHLY, CDR2 FYNNEI, per germline. Written as DNA, the CDR3 is TGTGCCAGCACCCCAGACAGGGGTTACGAGCAGTACTTC. This gives the protein CASTPDRGYEQYF.

V gene TRBV3-1 (or the pseudogene TRBV3-2) combines with J gene TRBJ2-7; 9 bases agree with TRBD2. The germline V gene has CDR1 LGHDT and CDR2 YNNKEL (reference sequence). V shed 2 bases and J 0 bases; nucleotides not matched to a gene: 2. This CDR3 has 15 amino acids. The CDR3 DNA follows: TGTGCCAGCAGCCAACTAGCGGGAAGCTCCTACGAGCAGTACTTC. Amino acids: CASSQLAGSSYEQYF.

The chain carries TRBV30 and TRBJ1-1; TRBD1 matches at 8 bases. V gave up 5 bases and J gave up 2 bases; unmatched junction bases: 7. The germline V gene has CDR1 GTSNPN and CDR2 SVGIG (reference sequence). There are 14 residues in the CDR3. This chain's CDR3 is CAWVEDRANTEAFF. DNA of the CDR3: TGTGCCTGGGTTGAGGACAGGGCCAACACTGAAGCTTTCTTT.

The chain recombines TRBV5-6 with TRBJ2-7, with no clear D. V shed 2 bases and J shed 3 bases, with 15 bases lying between them. CDR1 and CDR2 (germline): SGHDT, YYEEEE. There are 15 residues in the CDR3. The CDR3 region has the DNA TGTGCCAGCAGCTTAGGCTCTAGGGTCTACTACGAGCAGTACTTC. Protein product: CASSLGSRVYYEQYF.

The CDR3 reads CASRAGGLAGAVGNEQFF. For the CDR3, the DNA is TGTGCCAGCAGAGCCGGCGGACTAGCGGGAGCGGTTGGCAATGAGCAGTTCTTC. The chain employs TRBV5-4 and TRBJ2-1; 13 bases agree with TRBD2. The length of the CDR3 is 18 residues. Unmatched junction bases numbered 14, after V lost 5 bases and J lost 6 bases. Germline CDR1 SGHNT, CDR2 YYREEE (reference sequence).

J is TRBJ2-1 and V is TRBV19; 7 bases agree with TRBD2. CDR1 is LNHDA, CDR2 SQIVND, per germline (reference sequence). V gave up 5 bases and J gave up 6 bases; unmatched junction bases: 7. This CDR3 has 14 residues. The CDR3 reads CASSFSGRGNEQFF. In DNA form, the CDR3 reads TGTGCCAGTAGTTTTTCTGGGAGGGGCAATGAGCAGTTCTTC.

The table lists this clone with a count of one. The V and J genes are TRBV19 and TRBJ1-5, with a tentative D call TRBD1 (5 bases). This CDR3 comprises 16 residues. CDR1 is LNHDA, CDR2 SQIVND, per germline (reference sequence). The V and J ends lost 6 bases and 4 bases respectively, with 19 bases between them. The CDR3 region is CASRTRGGSGNQPQHF. The CDR3 coding sequence is TGTGCCAGTAGAACCCGCGGGGGGTCTGGAAATCAGCCCCAGCATTTT.

CDR3 residues: CASSRAYEQYF. The CDR3 region has the DNA TGTGCCAGCAGCCGGGCCTACGAGCAGTACTTC. The V and J genes are TRBV7-2 and TRBJ2-7, with D unclear. The CDR3 is 11 amino acids. The V gene's germline CDR1 is SGHTA and CDR2 FQGNSA. Trimming took 5 bases from V and 2 from J, leaving 4 bases between them.

The genes are TRBV19 and TRBJ1-2; 7 bases line up with TRBD1. V lost 2 bases, J lost 7 bases, and 10 bases stayed unmatched. This CDR3 region has 15 residues. CDR1 is LNHDA and CDR2 is SQIVND in the germline V gene (reference sequence). In nucleotides, the CDR3 is TGTGCCAGTAGTATATATGCGGGACAGAAGAGTGGCTACACCTTC. Translated, it gives CASSIYAGQKSGYTF.

The CDR3 bases are TGTGCCAGCAGAAACCCCCGGGGCCACGAGCAGTACTTC. Translating gives CASRNPRGHEQYF. The chain joins TRBV27 to TRBJ2-7, with D possibly being TRBD1 or TRBD2 (5 bases each). The germline V gene has CDR1 MNHEY and CDR2 SMNVEV (reference sequence). Trimming pared 6 bases from V and 5 bases from J, leaving 14 bases between. The CDR3 totals 13 residues.

V gene TRBV6-5 combines with J gene TRBJ2-7; 7 positions match TRBD2. Trimming at V came to 2 bases and at J to 9 bases, leaving 4 bases not matched to a gene. Germline V gives CDR1 MNHEY, CDR2 SVGAGI. The CDR3 consists of 12 residues. In DNA, the CDR3 is TGTGCCAGCAGTTACGGGCGGGAGCGGCAGTACTTC. This encodes CASSYGRERQYF.

Of note for this clone: At one end the junction does not follow the germline gene, possibly because of a read error. The CDR3 DNA follows: TGTGCTAGCAGCTTTAACAGAAACAATGAGCAGTTCTTC. It specifies CASSFNRNNEQFF. The J gene is TRBJ2-1, the V gene TRBV7-7; D is undetermined. CDR1 is SSHAT, CDR2 FNYEAQ, per germline (reference sequence). CDR3 size: 13 residues. Filled out from reference TRBV7-7 and TRBJ2-1, the complete variable domain reads GAGVSQSPRYKVTKRGQDVTLRCDPISSHATLYWYQQALGQGPEFLTYFNYEAQPDKSGLPSDRFSAERPEGSISTLTIQRTEQRDSAMYRCASSFNRNNEQFFGPGTRLTVL.

The V and J genes are TRBV6-5 and TRBJ1-6, with D maybe TRBD1 (5 bases). The CDR3 contains 16 residues. Germline V gene lookup returns CDR1 MNHEY and CDR2 SVGAGI. V was pared by 0 bases and J by 3 bases, with 9 bases between. The CDR3 is CASSYSRQNYNSPLHF. In nucleotides, the CDR3 is TGTGCCAGCAGTTACTCCCGACAGAACTATAATTCACCCCTCCACTTT.

The chain has TRBV18 and TRBJ1-1, with D perhaps TRBD1 (5 bases). Trimming shortened V by 4 bases and J by 4 bases, and 19 bases separated the two germline ends. The CDR3 extends over 16 amino acids. Germline CDR1 and CDR2: KGHSH and LQKENI. The CDR3 sequence: CASSQLNVQGGTEAFF. In DNA form, the CDR3 reads TGTGCCAGCTCACAGTTAAATGTTCAGGGCGGCACTGAAGCTTTCTTT. Together with reference TRBV18 and TRBJ1-1, the CDR3 gives the full variable domain: NAGVMQNPRHLVRRRGQEARLRCSPMKGHSHVYWYRQLPEEGLKFMVYLQKENIIDESGMPKERFSAEFPKEGPSILRIQQVVRGDSAAYFCASSQLNVQGGTEAFFGQGTRLTVV.

This sequence joins TRBV4-3 and TRBJ1-1, with D tentatively TRBD1 (5 bases). Germline V gene sequence: CDR1 LGHNA, CDR2 YSLEER. Trimming took 0 bases from V and 11 from J, leaving 19 bases between them. This CDR3 contains 15 residues. For the CDR3, the DNA is TGCGCCAGCAGCCAAGATTGGGCCGGGGGGTTGGAGGCTTTCTTT. Its protein product is CASSQDWAGGLEAFF.